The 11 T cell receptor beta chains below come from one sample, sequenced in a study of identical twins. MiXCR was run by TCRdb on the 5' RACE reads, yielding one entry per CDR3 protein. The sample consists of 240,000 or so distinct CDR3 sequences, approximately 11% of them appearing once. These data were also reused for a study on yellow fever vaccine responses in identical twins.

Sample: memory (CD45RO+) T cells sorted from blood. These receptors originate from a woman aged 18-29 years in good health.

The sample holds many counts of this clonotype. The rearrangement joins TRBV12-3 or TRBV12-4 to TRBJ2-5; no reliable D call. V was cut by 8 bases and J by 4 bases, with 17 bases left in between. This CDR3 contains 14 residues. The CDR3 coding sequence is TGTGCCAGCTACTTTTTGGGGTCGGGAGAGACCCAGTACTTC. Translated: CASYFLGSGETQYF.

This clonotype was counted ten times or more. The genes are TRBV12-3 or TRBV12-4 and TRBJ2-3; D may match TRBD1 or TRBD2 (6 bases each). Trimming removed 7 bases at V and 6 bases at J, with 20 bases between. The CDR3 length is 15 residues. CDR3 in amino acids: CASTEGGKSTDTQYF. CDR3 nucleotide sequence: TGTGCCAGCACCGAAGGGGGGAAGTCGACCGATACGCAGTATTTT.

The CDR3 region is CSARAVDRAGANEKLFF. Here the CDR3 DNA reads TGCAGTGCTAGAGCGGTTGACAGGGCAGGCGCTAATGAAAAACTGTTTTTT. The chain carries TRBV20-1 and TRBJ1-4; 7 nucleotides align to TRBD1. This CDR3 is 17 amino acids long. V shed 1 base, J shed 3 bases, and the junction held 11 bases outside the gene matches. Germline CDR1 is DFQATT and CDR2 is SNEGSKA (reference sequence).

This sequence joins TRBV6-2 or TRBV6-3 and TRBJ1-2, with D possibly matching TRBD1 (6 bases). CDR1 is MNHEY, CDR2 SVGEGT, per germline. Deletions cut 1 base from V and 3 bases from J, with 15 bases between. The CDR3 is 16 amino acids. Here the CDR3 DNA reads TGTGCCAGCAGTTACTTGGCCGGCGGGGGCGACTATGGCTACACCTTC. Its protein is CASSYLAGGGDYGYTF.

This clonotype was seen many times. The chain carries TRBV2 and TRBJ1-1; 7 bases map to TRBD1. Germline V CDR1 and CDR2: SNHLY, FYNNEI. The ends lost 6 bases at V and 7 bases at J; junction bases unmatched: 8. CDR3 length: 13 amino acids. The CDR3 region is CASRVQGRGEAFF. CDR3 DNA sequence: TGTGCCAGCAGGGTACAGGGGCGCGGTGAAGCTTTCTTT.

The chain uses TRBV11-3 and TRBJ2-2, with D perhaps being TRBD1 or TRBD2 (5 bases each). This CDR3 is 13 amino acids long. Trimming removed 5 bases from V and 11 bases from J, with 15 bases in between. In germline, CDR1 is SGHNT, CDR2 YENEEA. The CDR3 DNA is TGTGCCAGCAGCGTAGGGCCAGGGAGAGAGCTGTTTTTT. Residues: CASSVGPGRELFF.

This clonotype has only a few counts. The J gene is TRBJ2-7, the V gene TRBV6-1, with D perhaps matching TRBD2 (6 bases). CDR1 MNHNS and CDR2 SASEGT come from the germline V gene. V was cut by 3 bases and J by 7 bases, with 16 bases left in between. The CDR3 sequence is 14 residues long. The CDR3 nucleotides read TGTGCCAGCAGTGACCCGGTGGGGGGACGAGAGCAGTACTTC. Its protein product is CASSDPVGGREQYF.

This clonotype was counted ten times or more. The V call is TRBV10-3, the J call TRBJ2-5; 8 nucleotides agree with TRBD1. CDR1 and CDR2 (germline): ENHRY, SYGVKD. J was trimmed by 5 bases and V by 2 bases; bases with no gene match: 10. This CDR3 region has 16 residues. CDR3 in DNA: TGTGCCATCAGTGAGCCTTCCGGGACAGGAGGCGAGACCCAGTACTTC. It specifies CAISEPSGTGGETQYF.

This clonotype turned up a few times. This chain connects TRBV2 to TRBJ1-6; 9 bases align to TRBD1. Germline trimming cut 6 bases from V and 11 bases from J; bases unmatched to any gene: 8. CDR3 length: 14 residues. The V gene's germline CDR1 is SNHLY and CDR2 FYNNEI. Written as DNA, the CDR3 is TGTGCCAGCAGCATCGGACAGGGGAGGACACCCCTCCACTTT. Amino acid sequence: CASSIGQGRTPLHF.

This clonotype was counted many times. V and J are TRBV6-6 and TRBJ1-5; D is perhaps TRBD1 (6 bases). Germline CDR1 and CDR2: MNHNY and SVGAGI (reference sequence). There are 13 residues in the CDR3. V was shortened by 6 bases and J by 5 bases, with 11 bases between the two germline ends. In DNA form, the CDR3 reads TGTGCCAGCAGCCCACAGGGCGATCAGCCCCAGCATTTT. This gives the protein CASSPQGDQPQHF.

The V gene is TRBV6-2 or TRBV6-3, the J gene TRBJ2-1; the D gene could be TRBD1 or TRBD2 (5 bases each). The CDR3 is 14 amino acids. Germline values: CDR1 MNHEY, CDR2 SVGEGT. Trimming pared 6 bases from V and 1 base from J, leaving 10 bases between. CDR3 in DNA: TGTGCCAGCAGGGGGGTGGAGTCCTACAATGAGCAGTTCTTC. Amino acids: CASRGVESYNEQFF.